Below, 27 T cell receptor beta chains from the same sample are listed, as sequenced in a study of identifying expanded T cells in peripheral blood. Only in-frame clones appear in the TCRdb table, and some are missing; sequencing was by immunoSEQ multiplex PCR. The sample records approximately 97,000 clones, about nine tenths being singletons. Sequenced sample: blood. These receptors all come from a person between 18 and 75 years old in good health.

The chain uses TRBV11-3 and TRBJ2-6; a weak D match, TRBD2 (6 bases). Looked up from germline, CDR1 is SGHNT and CDR2 is YENEEA. This CDR3 comprises 16 residues. V lost 3 bases and J lost 0, with 9 bases in between. The CDR3 sequence: CASSLGGLSGANVLTF. The CDR3 DNA is TGTGCCAGCAGCTTGGGGGGACTCTCTGGGGCCAACGTCCTGACTTTC.

This clone was detected only once. V gene TRBV11-2 combines with J gene TRBJ1-2, with unresolved D. CDR1 and CDR2 from the germline V gene are SGHAT and FQNNGV. CDR3 length equals 13 residues. Trimming stripped 1 base from V and 4 bases from J, with 7 bases between. The CDR3 region is CASSLGGSYGYTF. CDR3 DNA sequence: TGTGCCAGCAGCTTAGGAGGGTCCTATGGCTACACCTTC.

The V gene is TRBV12-5, the J gene TRBJ1-4, with D possibly matching TRBD1 (6 bases). Germline V lookup: CDR1 LGHNT, CDR2 FRNRAP. The length of the CDR3 is 15 residues. With 3 bases removed from V and 8 bases from J, the gap between germline ends came to 16 bases. As DNA, the CDR3 is TGTGCTAGTGGTTTTTGGGGGGCATTTGGGGAAAAACTGTTTTTT. Translated, it gives CASGFWGAFGEKLFF.

The chain has TRBV19 and TRBJ2-7, with D possibly TRBD2 on 5 matching bases. The CDR3 is made up of 14 amino acids. V shed 5 bases and J shed 5 bases, with 16 bases lying between them. Germline V gene data show CDR1 as LNHDA and CDR2 as SQIVND (reference sequence). The CDR3 region has the DNA TGTGCCAGTAGTTCGGAGGAAAAGGGTAACGAGCAGTACTTC. As protein: CASSSEEKGNEQYF.

Only one count was recorded for this clone. The V gene is TRBV7-2, the J gene TRBJ1-4; D unclear. This CDR3 contains 14 residues. CDR1 is SGHTA, CDR2 FQGNSA, per germline. V was clipped by 4 bases and J by 3 bases, with 9 bases between them. The CDR3, as DNA: TGTGCCAGCAGCTCCGGTCCCCCTAATGAAAAACTGTTTTTT. Translation gives CASSSGPPNEKLFF.

The J gene is TRBJ1-1, the V gene TRBV5-1; D unclear. The length of the CDR3 is 14 residues. Germline CDR1 is SGHRS and CDR2 is YFSETQ. V was shortened by 3 bases and J by 0 bases, with 9 bases between the two germline ends. The CDR3 spells CASSWRTVNTEAFF. Written as DNA, the CDR3 is TGCGCCAGCAGCTGGCGGACGGTGAACACTGAAGCTTTCTTT.

The chain is built from TRBV2 and TRBJ2-3, with 13 nucleotides matching TRBD2. The junction had 4 bases not matched to a gene; V was cut back by 5 bases and J by 2 bases. Germline loops: CDR1 SNHLY, CDR2 FYNNEI. CDR3 length: 16 residues. The CDR3 sequence: CASSLGLAGPTDTQYF. In DNA, the CDR3 is TGTGCCAGCAGTCTGGGACTAGCGGGGCCCACAGATACGCAGTATTTT.

This chain joins TRBV11-2 and TRBJ1-1, with D uncertain. CDR1 is SGHAT and CDR2 is FQNNGV in the germline V gene. V was trimmed by 5 bases and J by 0 bases, leaving 10 bases between them. CDR3 size: 14 residues. CDR3 loop: CASSADGVNTEAFF. The CDR3 DNA reads as TGTGCCAGCAGCGCGGACGGAGTGAACACTGAAGCTTTCTTT.

This clone is a singleton in its sample. The V call is TRBV6-1, the J call TRBJ1-1; D unclear. Trimming removed 7 bases from V and 5 bases from J, with 14 bases in between. This CDR3 spans 13 amino acids. Germline V gene sequence: CDR1 MNHNS, CDR2 SASEGT. This CDR3 reads CASKEGPGTEAFF. The CDR3 DNA follows: TGTGCCAGCAAAGAGGGTCCGGGAACTGAAGCTTTCTTT.

This sequence joins TRBV7-9 and TRBJ2-2; 7 positions agree with TRBD1. Unmatched junction bases numbered 8, after V lost 5 bases and J lost 5 bases. The CDR3 has 15 amino acids. Germline-derived CDR1 and CDR2 are SEHNR and FQNEAQ (reference sequence). CDR3 DNA sequence: TGTGCCAGCAGCCCTACAGGGGTTAGTACCGGGGAGCTGTTTTTT. It is translated as CASSPTGVSTGELFF.

The V call is TRBV11-1, the J call TRBJ1-1; perhaps TRBD1 as D (6 bases). Germline V CDR1 and CDR2: SGHAT, FQDESV (reference sequence). The CDR3 spans 17 residues. V was trimmed by 4 bases and J by 4 bases, leaving 22 bases between them. The CDR3 DNA sequence: TGTGCCAGCAGCTCAGCACTCGATGGGGGGGCGTCCACTGAAGCTTTCTTT. This codes for CASSSALDGGASTEAFF.

The J gene is TRBJ2-7, the V gene TRBV7-7; no firm D call. The CDR3 extends over 15 amino acids. Trimming pared 5 bases from V and 3 bases from J, leaving 17 bases between. Germline V lookup: CDR1 SSHAT, CDR2 FNYEAQ (reference sequence). The CDR3 here is CASSPSLGLGYEQYF. In DNA, the CDR3 is TGTGCCAGCAGCCCGTCCCTGGGTCTCGGCTACGAGCAGTACTTC.

The chain combines TRBV2 with TRBJ2-1; D is perhaps TRBD1 (5 bases). From germline, CDR1 is SNHLY and CDR2 FYNNEI. The CDR3 is 13 amino acids. Trimming removed 7 bases from V and 8 bases from J, with 15 bases in between. CDR3 protein: CASTQDTTDEQFF. DNA of the CDR3: TGTGCCAGCACCCAGGACACGACCGATGAGCAGTTCTTC.

The chain couples TRBV7-9 to TRBJ1-3; 7 nucleotides line up with TRBD1. V lost 6 bases to trimming and J lost 0 bases; unmatched junction nucleotides: 5. This CDR3 region has 15 residues. In germline, CDR1 is SEHNR, CDR2 FQNEAQ (reference sequence). The CDR3 nucleotides are TGTGCCAGCAGGGGAGGGGGCCCCTCTGGAAACACCATATATTTT. Translating it yields CASRGGGPSGNTIYF.

The V and J genes are TRBV6-1 and TRBJ1-5; D is perhaps TRBD1 (6 bases). The CDR3 is made up of 13 amino acids. V was pared by 4 bases and J by 7 bases, with 11 bases between. CDR1 is MNHNS, CDR2 SASEGT, per germline. CDR3 sequence reads: CASSGRGAQPQHF. CDR3 nucleotides: TGTGCCAGCAGTGGCCGGGGGGCGCAGCCCCAGCATTTT.

Regarding this clone: A read error may be the cause here, since a much bigger clone is one base away. This chain uses TRBV28 with TRBJ2-7; 10 bases line up with TRBD1. The V and J ends lost 7 bases and 2 bases, in that order; junction bases with no gene match: 2. The CDR3 spans 13 residues. Germline values: CDR1 MDHEN, CDR2 SYDVKM. The CDR3 reads CASTGTGAYEQYF. The CDR3 DNA reads TGTGCCAGCACCGGGACAGGGGCCTACGAGCAGTACTTC.

V is TRBV10-3 and J is TRBJ2-7, with 15 bases that match TRBD2. This CDR3 has 17 amino acids. After removal of 0 bases from V and 6 bases from J, the junction contained 6 bases not matched to a gene. Germline V CDR1 and CDR2: ENHRY, SYGVKD. The CDR3 sequence is CAISESGLAGGPLEQYF. The CDR3 bases are TGTGCCATCAGTGAGTCCGGACTAGCGGGAGGGCCGCTCGAGCAGTACTTC.

The J gene is TRBJ2-2, the V gene TRBV11-3; 7 bases are a match to TRBD1. V lost 5 bases to trimming and J lost 0 bases; unmatched junction nucleotides: 6. Germline V gene lookup returns CDR1 SGHNT and CDR2 YENEEA. The CDR3 runs 16 residues. The CDR3 bases are TGTGCCAGCAGCCACACCGGGACAGCGAACACCGGGGAGCTGTTTTTT. As protein: CASSHTGTANTGELFF. Filled out from reference TRBV11-3 and TRBJ2-2, the complete variable domain reads EAGVVQSPRYKIIEKKQPVAFWCNPISGHNTLYWYLQNLGQGPELLIRYENEEAVDDSQLPKDRFSAERLKGVDSTLKIQPAELGDSAVYLCASSHTGTANTGELFFGEGSRLTVL.

This sequence joins TRBV28 and TRBJ2-5; 10 bases line up with TRBD1. Germline V gives CDR1 MDHEN, CDR2 SYDVKM. This CDR3 spans 13 amino acids. V lost 6 bases to trimming and J lost 5 bases; unmatched junction nucleotides: 3. The CDR3 is CASRTGGEETQYF. CDR3 sequence (DNA): TGTGCCAGCAGGACAGGGGGCGAGGAGACCCAGTACTTC.

This chain connects TRBV5-1 to TRBJ2-2, with TRBD1 matching 7 bases. Germline trimming cut 4 bases from V and 5 bases from J; bases unmatched to any gene: 5. Germline V gives CDR1 SGHRS, CDR2 YFSETQ. This CDR3 has 14 amino acids. CDR3 loop: CASSTQGWTGELFF. The CDR3 DNA reads as TGCGCCAGCAGCACACAGGGGTGGACCGGGGAGCTGTTTTTT.

The chain combines TRBV2 with TRBJ1-1; TRBD1 is a possible D gene (5 bases). Germline V gene sequence: CDR1 SNHLY, CDR2 FYNNEI. The CDR3 runs 15 residues. The V end was cut by 1 base, the J end by 4 bases, with 13 bases between. The CDR3 nucleotides read TGTGCCAGCAGTGAAGACTGGCAGGGAGGCACTGAAGCTTTCTTT. Amino acids: CASSEDWQGGTEAFF.

The chain uses TRBV28 and TRBJ1-1, with unresolved D. Germline assignment: CDR1 MDHEN and CDR2 SYDVKM. The length of the CDR3 is 12 residues. The V gene lost 4 bases and the J gene lost 5 bases, with 8 bases spanning the gap. CDR3 amino acids: CASSSLVTEAFF. Here the CDR3 DNA reads TGTGCCAGCAGTTCTCTGGTAACTGAAGCTTTCTTT.

V and J are TRBV7-2 and TRBJ1-2; maybe TRBD1 (5 bases). CDR1 is SGHTA, CDR2 FQGNSA, per germline. Trimming removed 7 bases at V and 7 bases at J, with 16 bases between. The CDR3 runs 13 residues. The CDR3 DNA reads as TGTGCCAGCAACCCCGGGGGATACGGTGGCTACACCTTC. Translating it yields CASNPGGYGGYTF.

The V and J genes are TRBV11-2 and TRBJ2-3, with 9 positions matching TRBD1. Germline-derived CDR1 and CDR2 are SGHAT and FQNNGV. This CDR3 spans 14 amino acids. V lost 3 bases, J lost 6 bases, and 4 bases stayed unmatched. The CDR3 DNA sequence: TGTGCCAGCAGCTTGGACAGGGGATACGATACGCAGTATTTT. This codes for CASSLDRGYDTQYF.

V is TRBV11-2 and J is TRBJ2-3; tentative D call: TRBD2 (5 bases). Germline V gene lookup returns CDR1 SGHAT and CDR2 FQNNGV. The CDR3 contains 13 residues. Between the trimmed V and J ends, which lost 3 bases and 4 bases, there was a span of 8 bases. CDR3 nucleotide sequence: TGTGCCAGCAGCTTCTTGGGAGCAGATACGCAGTATTTT. Translation gives CASSFLGADTQYF.

The count of this clone is one. The V gene is TRBV4-3, the J gene TRBJ1-1; 10 bases are a match to TRBD1. Losses at the gene ends were 1 base for V and 7 bases for J; bases not matched to a gene: 0. This CDR3 spans 13 amino acids. Germline assignment: CDR1 LGHNA and CDR2 YSLEER. The CDR3 region is CASSQGDRGEAFF. The CDR3 DNA reads TGCGCCAGCAGCCAAGGGGACAGGGGTGAAGCTTTCTTT.

The rearrangement links TRBV7-8 to TRBJ2-2; TRBD2 matches at 13 bases. This CDR3 spans 16 amino acids. V gave up 4 bases and J gave up 8 bases; unmatched junction bases: 7. Germline V gene lookup returns CDR1 SGHVS and CDR2 FQNEAQ. CDR3 sequence (DNA): TGTGCCAGCAGCTCAGTACTAGCGGGAGGGACAGGGGAGCTGTTTTTT. This codes for CASSSVLAGGTGELFF. Complete variable domain (other parts from reference TRBV7-8 and TRBJ2-2): GAGVSQSPRYKVAKRGQDVALRCDPISGHVSLFWYQQALGQGPEFLTYFQNEAQLDKSGLPSDRFFAERPEGSVSTLKIQRTQQEDSAVYLCASSSVLAGGTGELFFGEGSRLTVL.